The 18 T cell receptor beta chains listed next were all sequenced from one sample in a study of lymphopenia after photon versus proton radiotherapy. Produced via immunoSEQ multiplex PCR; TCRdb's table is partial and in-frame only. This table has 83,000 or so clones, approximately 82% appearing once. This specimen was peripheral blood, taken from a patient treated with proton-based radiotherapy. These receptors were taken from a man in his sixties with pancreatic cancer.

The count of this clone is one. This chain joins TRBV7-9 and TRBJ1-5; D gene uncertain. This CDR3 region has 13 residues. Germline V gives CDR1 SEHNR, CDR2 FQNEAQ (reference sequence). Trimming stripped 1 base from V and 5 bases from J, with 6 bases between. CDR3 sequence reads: CASSLDQDQPQHF. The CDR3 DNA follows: TGTGCCAGCAGCTTAGATCAAGATCAGCCCCAGCATTTT.

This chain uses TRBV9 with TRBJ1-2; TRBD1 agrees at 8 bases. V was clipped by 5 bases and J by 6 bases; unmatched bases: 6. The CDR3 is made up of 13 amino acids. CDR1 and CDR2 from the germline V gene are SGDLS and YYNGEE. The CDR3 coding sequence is TGTGCCAGCAGAACAGCAGGGGGCGATGGCTACACCTTC. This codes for CASRTAGGDGYTF.

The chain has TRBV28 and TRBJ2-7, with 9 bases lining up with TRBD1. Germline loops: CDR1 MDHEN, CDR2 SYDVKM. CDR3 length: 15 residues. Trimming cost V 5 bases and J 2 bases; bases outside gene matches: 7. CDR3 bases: TGTGCCAGCAGTACCACCGGGACAGGGACCTACGAGCAGTACTTC. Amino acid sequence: CASSTTGTGTYEQYF.

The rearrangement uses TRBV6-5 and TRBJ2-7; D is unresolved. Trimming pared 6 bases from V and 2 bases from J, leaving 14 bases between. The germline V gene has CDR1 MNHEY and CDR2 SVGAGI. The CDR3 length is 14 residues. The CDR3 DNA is TGTGCCAGCAGCCCTGTGGTGCCAGCCTACGAGCAGTACTTC. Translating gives CASSPVVPAYEQYF.

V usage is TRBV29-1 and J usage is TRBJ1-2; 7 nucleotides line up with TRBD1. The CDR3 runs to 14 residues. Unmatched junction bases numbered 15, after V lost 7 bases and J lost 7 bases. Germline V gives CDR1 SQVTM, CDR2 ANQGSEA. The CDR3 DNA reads TGCAGCGCCGAAGATAAGGAGGGGGCGCGTGGCTACACCTTC. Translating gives CSAEDKEGARGYTF.

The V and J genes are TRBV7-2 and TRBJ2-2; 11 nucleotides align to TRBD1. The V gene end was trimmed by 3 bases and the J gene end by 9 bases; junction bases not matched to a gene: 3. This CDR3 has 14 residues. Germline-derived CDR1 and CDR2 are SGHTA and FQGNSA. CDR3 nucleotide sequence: TGTGCCAGCAGCTTGGACAGGGGGCACAGGGAGCTGTTTTTT. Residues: CASSLDRGHRELFF.

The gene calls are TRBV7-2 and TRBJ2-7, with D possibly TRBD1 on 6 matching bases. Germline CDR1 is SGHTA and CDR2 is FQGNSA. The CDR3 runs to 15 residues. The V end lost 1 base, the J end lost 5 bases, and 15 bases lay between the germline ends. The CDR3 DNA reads TGTGCCAGCAGCTTAGACTTTACAGGGTACGACGAGCAGTACTTC. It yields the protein CASSLDFTGYDEQYF.

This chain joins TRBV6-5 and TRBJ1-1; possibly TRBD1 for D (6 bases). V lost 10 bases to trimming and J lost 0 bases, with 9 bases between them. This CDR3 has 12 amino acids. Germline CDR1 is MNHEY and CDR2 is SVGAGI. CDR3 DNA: TGTGCCACCTGGACAGTGAACACTGAAGCTTTCTTT. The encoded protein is CATWTVNTEAFF.

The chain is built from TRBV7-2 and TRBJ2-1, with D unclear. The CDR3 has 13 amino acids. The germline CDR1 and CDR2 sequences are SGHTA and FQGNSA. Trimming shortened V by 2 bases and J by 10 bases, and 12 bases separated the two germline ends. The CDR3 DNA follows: TGTGCCAGCAGCTTACGGCCTGTCATGGAGCAGTTCTTC. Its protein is CASSLRPVMEQFF.

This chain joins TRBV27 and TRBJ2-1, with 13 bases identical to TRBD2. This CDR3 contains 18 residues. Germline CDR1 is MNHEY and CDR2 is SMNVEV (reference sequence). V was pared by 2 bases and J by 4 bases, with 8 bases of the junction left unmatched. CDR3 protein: CASSLRGTSGASYNEQFF. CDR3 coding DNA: TGTGCCAGCAGTTTACGGGGGACTAGCGGGGCCTCTTACAATGAGCAGTTCTTC.

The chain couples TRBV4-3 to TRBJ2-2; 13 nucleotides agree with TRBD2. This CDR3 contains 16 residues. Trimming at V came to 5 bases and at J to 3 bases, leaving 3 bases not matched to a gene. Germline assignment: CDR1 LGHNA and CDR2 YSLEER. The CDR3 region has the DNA TGCGCCAGCAGCGCCGGACTAGCGGGAGACACCGGGGAGCTGTTTTTT. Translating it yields CASSAGLAGDTGELFF.

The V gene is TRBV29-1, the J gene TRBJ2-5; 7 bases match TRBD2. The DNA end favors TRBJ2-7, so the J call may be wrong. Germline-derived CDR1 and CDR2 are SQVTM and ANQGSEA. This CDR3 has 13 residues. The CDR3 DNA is TGCATCTCGGGGGGTGTCAGCTCCTACGAGCAGTACTTC. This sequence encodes CISGGVSSYEQYF.

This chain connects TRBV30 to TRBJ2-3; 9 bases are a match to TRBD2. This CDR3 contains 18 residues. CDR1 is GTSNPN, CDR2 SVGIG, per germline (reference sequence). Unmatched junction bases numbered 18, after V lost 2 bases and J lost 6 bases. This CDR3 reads CAWSQTSGNIDKVDTQYF. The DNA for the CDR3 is TGTGCCTGGAGTCAGACTAGCGGAAACATAGATAAAGTGGATACGCAGTATTTT.

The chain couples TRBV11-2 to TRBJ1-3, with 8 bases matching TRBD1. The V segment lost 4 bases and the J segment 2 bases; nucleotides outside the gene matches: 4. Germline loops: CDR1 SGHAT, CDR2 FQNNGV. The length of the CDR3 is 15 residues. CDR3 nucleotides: TGTGCCAGCAGCTATACGACAGGGGCTGGAAACACCATATATTTT. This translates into CASSYTTGAGNTIYF.

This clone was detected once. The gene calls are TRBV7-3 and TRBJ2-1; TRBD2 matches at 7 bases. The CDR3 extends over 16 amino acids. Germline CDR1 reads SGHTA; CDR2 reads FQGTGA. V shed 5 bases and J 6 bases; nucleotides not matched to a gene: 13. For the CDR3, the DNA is TGTGCCAGCAGCCCGGGGCGGGGGACTATCTCCAATGAGCAGTTCTTC. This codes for CASSPGRGTISNEQFF.

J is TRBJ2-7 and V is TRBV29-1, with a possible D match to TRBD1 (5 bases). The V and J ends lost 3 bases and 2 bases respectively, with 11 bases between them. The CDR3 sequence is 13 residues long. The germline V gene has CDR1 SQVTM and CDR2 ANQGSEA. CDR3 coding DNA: TGCAGCGTTGAGGGCAGGGATCCCTACGAGCAGTACTTC. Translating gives CSVEGRDPYEQYF.

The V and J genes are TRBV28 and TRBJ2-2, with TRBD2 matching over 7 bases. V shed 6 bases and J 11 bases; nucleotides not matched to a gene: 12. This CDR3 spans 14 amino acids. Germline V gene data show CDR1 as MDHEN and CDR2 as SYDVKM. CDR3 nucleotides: TGTGCCAGCAGCGATTTGGCGGGAGTTAGCGAGCTGTTTTTT. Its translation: CASSDLAGVSELFF.

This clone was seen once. CDR3 amino acids: CASSRQSNQPQHF. In DNA form, the CDR3 reads TGTGCCAGCAGTCGACAGAGCAATCAGCCCCAGCATTTT. The V call is TRBV27, the J call TRBJ1-5; TRBD1 is a possible D gene (5 bases). Germline assignment: CDR1 MNHEY and CDR2 SMNVEV (reference sequence). Between the trimmed V and J ends, which lost 5 bases and 1 base, there was a span of 6 bases. This CDR3 region has 13 residues.